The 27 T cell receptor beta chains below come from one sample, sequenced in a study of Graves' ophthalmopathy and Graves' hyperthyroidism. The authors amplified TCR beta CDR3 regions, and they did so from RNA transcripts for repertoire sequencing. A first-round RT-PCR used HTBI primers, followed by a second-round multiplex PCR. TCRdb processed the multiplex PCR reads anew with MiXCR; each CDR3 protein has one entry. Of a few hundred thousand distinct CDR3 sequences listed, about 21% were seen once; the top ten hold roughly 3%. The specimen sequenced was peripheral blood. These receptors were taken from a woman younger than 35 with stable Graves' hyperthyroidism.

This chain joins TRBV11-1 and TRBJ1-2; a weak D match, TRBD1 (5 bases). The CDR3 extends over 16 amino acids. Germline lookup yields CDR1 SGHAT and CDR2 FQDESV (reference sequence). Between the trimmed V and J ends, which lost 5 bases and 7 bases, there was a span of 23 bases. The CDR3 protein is CASSSNSGPSASGYTF. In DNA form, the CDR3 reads TGTGCCAGCAGCAGCAACTCGGGACCCTCGGCGAGTGGCTACACCTTC. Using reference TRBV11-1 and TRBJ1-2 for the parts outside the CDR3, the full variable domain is EAEVAQSPRYKITEKSQAVAFWCDPISGHATLYWYRQILGQGPELLVQFQDESVVDDSQLPKDRFSAERLKGVDSTLKIQPAELGDSAMYLCASSSNSGPSASGYTFGSGTRLTVV.

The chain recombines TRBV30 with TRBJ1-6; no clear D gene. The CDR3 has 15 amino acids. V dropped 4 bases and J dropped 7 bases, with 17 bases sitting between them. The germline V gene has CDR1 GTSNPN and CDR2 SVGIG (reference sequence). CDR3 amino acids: CAWKKVASLNSPLHF. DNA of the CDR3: TGTGCCTGGAAGAAAGTGGCGTCCCTAAATTCACCCCTCCACTTT.

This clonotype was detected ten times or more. The CDR3 nucleotides read TGTGCCAGCAGTCTATCCTCCAGTAAGCTATATGGCTACACCTTC. Residues: CASSLSSSKLYGYTF. V usage is TRBV28 and J usage is TRBJ1-2; no reliable D call. CDR1 MDHEN and CDR2 SYDVKM come from the germline V gene. V lost 5 bases and J 5 bases, leaving 18 bases between the germline ends. The CDR3 is made up of 15 amino acids.

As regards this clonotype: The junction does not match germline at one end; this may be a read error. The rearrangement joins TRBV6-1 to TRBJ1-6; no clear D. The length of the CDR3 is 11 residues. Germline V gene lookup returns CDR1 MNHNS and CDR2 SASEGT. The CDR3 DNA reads TGCGGGAGGGTAGGGAATTCACCCCTCCACTTT. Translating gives CGRVGNSPLHF.

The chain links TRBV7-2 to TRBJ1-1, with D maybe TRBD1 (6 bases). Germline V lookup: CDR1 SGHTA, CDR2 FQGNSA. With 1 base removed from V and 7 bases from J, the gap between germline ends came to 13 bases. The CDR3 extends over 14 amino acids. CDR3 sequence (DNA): TGTGCCAGCAGCTTAGTGGCAGGGGAAAGTGAAGCTTTCTTT. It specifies CASSLVAGESEAFF.

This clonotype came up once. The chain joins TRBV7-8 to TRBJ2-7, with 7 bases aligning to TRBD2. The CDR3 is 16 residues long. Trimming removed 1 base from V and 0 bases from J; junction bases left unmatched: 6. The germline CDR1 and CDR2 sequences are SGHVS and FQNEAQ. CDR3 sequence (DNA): TGTGCCAGCAGCTTAGATGTAGCGGGCCTCTCCTACGAGCAGTACGTC. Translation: CASSLDVAGLSYEQYV.

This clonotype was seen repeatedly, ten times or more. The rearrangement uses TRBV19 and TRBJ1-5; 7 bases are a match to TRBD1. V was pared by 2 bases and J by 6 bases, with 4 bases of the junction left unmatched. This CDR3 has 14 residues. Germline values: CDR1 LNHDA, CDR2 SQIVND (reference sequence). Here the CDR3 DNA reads TGTGCCAGTAGTATACAGGGGGGCTCTCAGCCCCAGCATTTT. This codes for CASSIQGGSQPQHF.

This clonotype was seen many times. This CDR3 reads CASSSRAGGRQRSNTEAFF. The CDR3 DNA sequence: TGTGCCAGCAGTTCCCGGGCCGGGGGGAGACAGCGATCGAACACTGAAGCTTTCTTT. The gene calls are TRBV6-2 or TRBV6-3 and TRBJ1-1; TRBD1 might be the D (5 bases). V lost 4 bases to trimming and J lost 1 base, with 25 bases between them. In germline, CDR1 is MNHEY, CDR2 SVGEGT. This CDR3 has 19 amino acids.

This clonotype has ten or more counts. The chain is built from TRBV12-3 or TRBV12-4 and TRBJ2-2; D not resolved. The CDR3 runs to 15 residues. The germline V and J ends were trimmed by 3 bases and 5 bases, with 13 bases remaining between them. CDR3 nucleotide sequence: TGTGCCAGCAGTTTTTCCTTAAGTTATACCGGGGAGCTGTTTTTT. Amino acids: CASSFSLSYTGELFF.

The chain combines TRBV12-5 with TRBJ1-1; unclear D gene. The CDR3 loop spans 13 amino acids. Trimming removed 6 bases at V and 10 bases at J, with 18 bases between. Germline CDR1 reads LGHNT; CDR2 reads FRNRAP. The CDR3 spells CASGLDWGERAFF. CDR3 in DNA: TGTGCTAGTGGACTCGATTGGGGAGAAAGAGCTTTCTTT. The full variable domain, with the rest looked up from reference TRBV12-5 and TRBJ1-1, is DARVTQTPRHKVTEMGQEVTMRCQPILGHNTVFWYRQTMMQGLELLAYFRNRAPLDDSGMPKDRFSAEMPDATLATLKIQPSEPRDSAVYFCASGLDWGERAFFGQGTRLTVV.

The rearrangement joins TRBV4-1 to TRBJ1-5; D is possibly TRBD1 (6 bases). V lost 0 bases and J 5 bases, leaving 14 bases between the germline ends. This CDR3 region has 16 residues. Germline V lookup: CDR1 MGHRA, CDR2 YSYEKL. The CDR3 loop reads CASSQEVLGGDQPQHF. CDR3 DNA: TGCGCCAGCAGCCAAGAGGTTCTAGGGGGGGATCAGCCCCAGCATTTT.

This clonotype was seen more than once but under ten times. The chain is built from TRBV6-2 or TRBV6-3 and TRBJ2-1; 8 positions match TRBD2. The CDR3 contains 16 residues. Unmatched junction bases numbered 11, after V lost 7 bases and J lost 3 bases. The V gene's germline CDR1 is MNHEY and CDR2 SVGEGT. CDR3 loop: CASNVPGAGGYNEQFF. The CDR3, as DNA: TGTGCCAGCAACGTGCCGGGGGCGGGAGGCTACAATGAGCAGTTCTTC.

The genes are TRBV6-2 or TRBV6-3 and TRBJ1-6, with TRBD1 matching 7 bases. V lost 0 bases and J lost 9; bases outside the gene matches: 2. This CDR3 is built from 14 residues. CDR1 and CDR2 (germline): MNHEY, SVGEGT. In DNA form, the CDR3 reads TGTGCCAGCAGTTACTCGGCAGGGGGTTCACCCCTCCACTTT. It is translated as CASSYSAGGSPLHF.

The CDR3 spells CASSELGLERGTEAFF. The CDR3 DNA follows: TGTGCCAGCAGTGAACTCGGGCTCGAGAGGGGCACTGAAGCTTTCTTT. V gene TRBV6-1 combines with J gene TRBJ1-1, with D perhaps TRBD1 (5 bases). The CDR3 consists of 16 residues. In germline, CDR1 is MNHNS, CDR2 SASEGT. Trimming stripped 2 bases from V and 4 bases from J, with 17 bases between.

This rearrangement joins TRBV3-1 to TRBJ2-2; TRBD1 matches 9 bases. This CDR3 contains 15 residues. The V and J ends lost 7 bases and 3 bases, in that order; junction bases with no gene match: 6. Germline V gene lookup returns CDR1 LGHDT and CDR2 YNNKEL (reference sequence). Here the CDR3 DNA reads TGTGCCAGCACACAGGGGGCGATGGACACCGGGGAGCTGTTTTTT. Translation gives CASTQGAMDTGELFF.

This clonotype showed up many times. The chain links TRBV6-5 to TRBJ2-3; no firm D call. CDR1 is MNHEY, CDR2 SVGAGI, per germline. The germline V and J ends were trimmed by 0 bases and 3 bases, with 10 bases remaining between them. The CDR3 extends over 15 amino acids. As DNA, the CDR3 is TGTGCCAGCAGTTACTCTCCAGCCATAACAGATACGCAGTATTTT. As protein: CASSYSPAITDTQYF.

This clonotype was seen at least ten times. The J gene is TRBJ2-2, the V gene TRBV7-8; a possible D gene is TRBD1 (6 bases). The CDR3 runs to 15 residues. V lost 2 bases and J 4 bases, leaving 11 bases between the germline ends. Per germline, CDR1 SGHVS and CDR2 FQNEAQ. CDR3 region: CASSLQGSGTGELFF. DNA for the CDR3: TGTGCCAGCAGCTTACAGGGGTCGGGCACCGGGGAGCTGTTTTTT.

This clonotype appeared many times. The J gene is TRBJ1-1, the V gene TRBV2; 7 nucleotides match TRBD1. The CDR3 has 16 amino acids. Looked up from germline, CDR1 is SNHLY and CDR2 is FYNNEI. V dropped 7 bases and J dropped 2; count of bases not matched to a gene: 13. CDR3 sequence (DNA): TGTGCCAGCACCGCAAGCAAGGGGGCGCGAAACACTGAAGCTTTCTTT. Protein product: CASTASKGARNTEAFF.

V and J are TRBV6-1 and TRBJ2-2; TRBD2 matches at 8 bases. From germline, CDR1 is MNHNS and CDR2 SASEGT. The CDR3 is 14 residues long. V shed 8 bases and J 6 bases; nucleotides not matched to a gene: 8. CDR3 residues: CASGSGRESGELFF. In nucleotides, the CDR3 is TGTGCCAGCGGAAGCGGGAGAGAATCCGGGGAGCTGTTTTTT.

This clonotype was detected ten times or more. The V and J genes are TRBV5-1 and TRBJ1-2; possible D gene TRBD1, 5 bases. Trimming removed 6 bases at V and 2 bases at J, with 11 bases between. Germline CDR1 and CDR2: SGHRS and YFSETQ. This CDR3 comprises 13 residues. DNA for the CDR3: TGCGCCAGCAACCAGGGAGGGAACTATGGCTACACCTTC. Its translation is CASNQGGNYGYTF. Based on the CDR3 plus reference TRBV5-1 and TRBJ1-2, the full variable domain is KAGVTQTPRYLIKTRGQQVTLSCSPISGHRSVSWYQQTPGQGLQFLFEYFSETQRNKGNFPGRFSGRQFSNSRSEMNVSTLELGDSALYLCASNQGGNYGYTFGSGTRLTVV.

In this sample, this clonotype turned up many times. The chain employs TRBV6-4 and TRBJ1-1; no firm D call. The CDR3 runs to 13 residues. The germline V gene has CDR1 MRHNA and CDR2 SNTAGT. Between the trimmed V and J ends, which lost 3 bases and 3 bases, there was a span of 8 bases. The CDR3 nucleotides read TGTGCCAGCAGTGAGGGCAGATACACTGAAGCTTTCTTT. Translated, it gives CASSEGRYTEAFF.

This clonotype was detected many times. In DNA form, the CDR3 reads TGTGCCACCAGCGGGGGGGTGGGGACTCCCGGCCAAGAGACCCAGTACTTC. The encoded protein is CATSGGVGTPGQETQYF. V and J are TRBV15 and TRBJ2-5; 7 bases match TRBD2. Germline V CDR1 and CDR2: LNHNV, YYDKDF (reference sequence). The V gene end was trimmed by 5 bases and the J gene end by 1 base; junction bases not matched to a gene: 13. The CDR3 has 17 residues.

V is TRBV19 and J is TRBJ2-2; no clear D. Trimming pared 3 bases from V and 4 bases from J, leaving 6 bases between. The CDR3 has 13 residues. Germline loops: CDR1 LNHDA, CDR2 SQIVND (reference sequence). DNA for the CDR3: TGTGCCAGTAGTATCAGTACCACCGGGGAGCTGTTTTTT. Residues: CASSISTTGELFF.

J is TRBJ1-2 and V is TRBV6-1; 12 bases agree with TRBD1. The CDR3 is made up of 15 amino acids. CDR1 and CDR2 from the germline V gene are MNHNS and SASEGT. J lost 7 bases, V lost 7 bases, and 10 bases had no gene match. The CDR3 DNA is TGTGCCAGCACTCCCCCGGGACAGGGGGCTCGTGGCTACACCTTC. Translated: CASTPPGQGARGYTF.

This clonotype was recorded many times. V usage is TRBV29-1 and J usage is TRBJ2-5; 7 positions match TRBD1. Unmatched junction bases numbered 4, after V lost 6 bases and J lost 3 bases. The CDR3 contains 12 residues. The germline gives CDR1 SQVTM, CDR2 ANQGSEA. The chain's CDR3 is CSVATGEETQYF. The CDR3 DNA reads TGCAGCGTAGCTACAGGGGAAGAGACCCAGTACTTC. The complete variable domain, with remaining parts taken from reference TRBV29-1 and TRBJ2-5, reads SAVISQKPSRDICQRGTSLTIQCQVDSQVTMMFWYRQQPGQSLTLIATANQGSEATYESGFVIDKFPISRPNLTFSTLTVSNMSPEDSSIYLCSVATGEETQYFGPGTRLLVL.

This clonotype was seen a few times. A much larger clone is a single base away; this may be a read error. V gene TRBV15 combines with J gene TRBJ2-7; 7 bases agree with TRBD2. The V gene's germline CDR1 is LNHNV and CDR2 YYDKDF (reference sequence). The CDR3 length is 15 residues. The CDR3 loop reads CATSRVSGTYYELYF. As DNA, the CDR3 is TGTGCCACCAGCAGAGTAAGCGGGACCTACTACGAGCTGTACTTC.

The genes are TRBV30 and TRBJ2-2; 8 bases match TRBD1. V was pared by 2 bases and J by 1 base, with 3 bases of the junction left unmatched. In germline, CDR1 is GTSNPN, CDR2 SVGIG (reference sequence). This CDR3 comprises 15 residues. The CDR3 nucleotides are TGTGCCTGGAGTCCGGGGACAGGGAACACCGGGGAGCTGTTTTTT. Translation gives CAWSPGTGNTGELFF.